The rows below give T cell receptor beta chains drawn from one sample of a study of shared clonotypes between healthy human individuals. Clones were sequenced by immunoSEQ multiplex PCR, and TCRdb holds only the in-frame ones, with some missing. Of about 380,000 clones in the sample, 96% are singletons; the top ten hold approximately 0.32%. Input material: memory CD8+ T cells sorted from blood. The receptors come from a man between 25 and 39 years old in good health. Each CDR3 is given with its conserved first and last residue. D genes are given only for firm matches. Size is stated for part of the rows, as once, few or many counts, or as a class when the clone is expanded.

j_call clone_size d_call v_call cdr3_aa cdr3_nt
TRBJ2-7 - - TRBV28 CASSLQGSKDF TGTGCCAGCAGTCTACAGGGATCCAAGGACTTC
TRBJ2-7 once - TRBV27 CASSSPSSYEQYF TGTGCCAGCAGTTCACCGAGCTCCTACGAGCAGTACTTC
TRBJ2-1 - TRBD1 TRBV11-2 CASSLVRGQHEQFF TGTGCCAGCAGCTTAGTCAGGGGGCAACATGAGCAGTTCTTC
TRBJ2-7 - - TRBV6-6 CASSWDNSYEQYF TGTGCCAGCAGTTGGGACAACTCCTACGAGCAGTACTTC
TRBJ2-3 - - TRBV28 CATRLGSTDTQYF TGTGCCACCCGTTTGGGTAGCACAGATACGCAGTATTTT
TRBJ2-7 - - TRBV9 CASSRQVEYEQYF TGTGCCAGCAGTAGACAGGTTGAATACGAGCAGTACTTC
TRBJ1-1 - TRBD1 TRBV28 CASSSWTGGNTEAFF TGTGCCAGCAGTTCCTGGACAGGGGGGAACACTGAAGCTTTCTTT
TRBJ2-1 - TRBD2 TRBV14 CASSLVHTRTSAYNEQFF TGTGCCAGCAGCCTAGTTCACACCCGGACTAGCGCGTACAATGAGCAGTTCTTC
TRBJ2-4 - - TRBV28 CASSPRGDVKNIQYF TGTGCCAGCAGTCCGAGAGGAGACGTCAAAAACATTCAGTACTTC
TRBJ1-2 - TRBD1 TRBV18 CASSPLVRGRFYGYTF TGTGCCAGCTCACCATTGGTTAGGGGGCGATTCTATGGCTACACCTTC
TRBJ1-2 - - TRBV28 CASSSSGDNYGYTF TGTGCCAGCAGTTCATCAGGGGATAACTATGGCTACACCTTC
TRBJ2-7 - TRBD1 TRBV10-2 CASSDRGLRQGTYEQYF TGCGCCAGCAGTGATAGGGGGTTGCGACAGGGGACCTACGAGCAGTACTTC
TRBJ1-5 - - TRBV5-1 CASSPTGRGNQPQHF TGCGCCAGCAGCCCTACAGGGAGAGGCAATCAGCCCCAGCATTTT
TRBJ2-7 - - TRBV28 CASSLGREQYF TGTGCCAGCAGTTTAGGGCGAGAGCAGTACTTC
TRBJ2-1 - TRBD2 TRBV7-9 CASSFLSLLAGSYNEQFF TGTGCCAGCAGCTTTTTAAGCCTCCTAGCGGGATCGTACAATGAGCAGTTCTTC
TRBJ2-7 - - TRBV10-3 CAISASEGPYEQYF TGTGCCATCAGTGCGAGCGAGGGCCCCTACGAGCAGTACTTC
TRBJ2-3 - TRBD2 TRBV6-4 CASSASGRGADTQYF TGTGCCAGCAGTGCTAGCGGGAGAGGCGCAGATACGCAGTATTTT
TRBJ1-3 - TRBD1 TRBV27 CASSLTGGSGNTIYF TGTGCCAGCAGTTTAACAGGGGGGTCTGGAAACACCATATATTTT
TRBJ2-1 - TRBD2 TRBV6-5 CASSGRAGGYNEQFF TGTGCCAGCAGTGGCCGGGCCGGGGGGTACAATGAGCAGTTCTTC
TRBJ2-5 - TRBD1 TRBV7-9 CASSPGQGQETQYF TGTGCCAGCAGCCCGGGACAGGGACAAGAGACCCAGTACTTC
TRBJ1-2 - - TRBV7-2 CASSLAPRGRIYGYTF TGTGCCAGCAGCTTAGCGCCCAGGGGAAGGATCTATGGCTACACCTTC
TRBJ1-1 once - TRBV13 CASSSGLNRLEAFF TGTGCCAGCAGCTCCGGCTTAAACAGGCTTGAAGCTTTCTTT
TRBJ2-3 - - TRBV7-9 CASSLAKGWELTDTQYF TGTGCCAGCAGCTTAGCCAAGGGGTGGGAGCTCACAGATACGCAGTATTTT
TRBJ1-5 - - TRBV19 CASTGFAGLLNQPQHF TGTGCCAGCACCGGTTTCGCCGGACTCCTGAATCAGCCCCAGCATTTT
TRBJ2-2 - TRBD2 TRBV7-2 CASSLYAGGRITGELFF TGTGCCAGCAGCTTATATGCGGGAGGAAGGATCACCGGGGAGCTGTTTTTT
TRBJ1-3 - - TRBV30 CAWSVSRADFGNTIYF TGTGCCTGGAGTGTAAGCAGGGCGGACTTTGGAAACACCATATATTTT
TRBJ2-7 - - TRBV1 CTSSQPRGPGETYEQYF TGCACCAGCAGCCAACCAAGGGGGCCCGGGGAAACCTACGAGCAGTACTTC
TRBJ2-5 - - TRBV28 CASSVTAGQPETQYF TGTGCCAGCAGTGTTACAGCGGGACAACCGGAGACCCAGTACTTC
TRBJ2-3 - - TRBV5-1 CASSLSAHSTDTQYF TGCGCCAGCAGCTTGAGCGCACATAGCACAGATACGCAGTATTTT
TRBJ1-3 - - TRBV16 CASSQSGNTIYF TGTGCCAGCAGCCAATCTGGAAACACCATATATTTT
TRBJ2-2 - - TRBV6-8 CASSYGLNTGELFF TGTGCCAGCAGTTACGGATTAAACACCGGGGAGCTGTTTTTT
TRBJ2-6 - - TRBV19 CASRGGTAGANVLTF TGTGCCAGTAGAGGAGGGACTGCTGGGGCCAACGTCCTGACTTTC
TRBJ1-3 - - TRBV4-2 CASSQLNGGQASRNTIYF TGTGCCAGCAGCCAACTAAACGGCGGGCAGGCCTCTAGGAACACCATATATTTT
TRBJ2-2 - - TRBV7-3 CASSPSGNTRPTGELFF TGTGCCAGCAGCCCATCCGGGAACACAAGACCCACCGGGGAGCTGTTTTTT
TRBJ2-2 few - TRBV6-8 CASRGAGANTGELFF TGTGCCAGCAGGGGGGCAGGGGCGAACACCGGGGAGCTGTTTTTT
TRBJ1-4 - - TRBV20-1 CSARANEKLFF TGCAGTGCTAGAGCCAATGAAAAACTGTTTTTT
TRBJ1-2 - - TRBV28 CASTPGGHGYTF TGTGCCAGCACCCCCGGGGGACATGGCTACACCTTC
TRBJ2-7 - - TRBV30 CAWHRDSYEQYF TGTGCCTGGCACAGGGACTCCTACGAGCAGTACTTC
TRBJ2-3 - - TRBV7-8 CASSFRQQSTDTQYF TGTGCCAGCAGCTTCAGACAGCAAAGCACAGATACGCAGTATTTT
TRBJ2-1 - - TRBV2 CASRIYNEQFF TGTGCCAGCAGGATTTACAATGAGCAGTTCTTC
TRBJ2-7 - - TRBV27 CASSLDRLSSYEQYF TGTGCCAGCAGTTTAGATCGTCTTAGCTCCTACGAGCAGTACTTC
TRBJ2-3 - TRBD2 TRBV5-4 CASSLGTSATDTQYF TGTGCCAGCAGCTTGGGGACTAGCGCCACAGATACGCAGTATTTT
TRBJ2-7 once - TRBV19 CASSTPDSGRYEQYF TGTGCCAGTAGTACCCCGGACAGTGGGCGCTACGAGCAGTACTTC
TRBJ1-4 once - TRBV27 CASSPQTVSTSTNEKLFF TGTGCCAGCAGCCCCCAGACAGTTTCTACTTCAACTAATGAAAAACTGTTTTTT
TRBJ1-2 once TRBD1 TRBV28 CASSFWTGTGDGYTF TGTGCCAGCAGTTTTTGGACCGGGACAGGGGATGGCTACACCTTC
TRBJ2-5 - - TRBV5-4 CASSPETEQETQYF TGTGCCAGCAGCCCCGAGACGGAACAAGAGACCCAGTACTTC
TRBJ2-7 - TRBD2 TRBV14 CASSIAGGPWFEQYF TGTGCCAGCAGCATAGCGGGAGGGCCGTGGTTCGAGCAGTACTTC
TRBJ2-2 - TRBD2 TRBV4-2 CASSQAGGRTGELFF TGTGCCAGCAGCCAAGCGGGAGGGCGCACCGGGGAGCTGTTTTTT